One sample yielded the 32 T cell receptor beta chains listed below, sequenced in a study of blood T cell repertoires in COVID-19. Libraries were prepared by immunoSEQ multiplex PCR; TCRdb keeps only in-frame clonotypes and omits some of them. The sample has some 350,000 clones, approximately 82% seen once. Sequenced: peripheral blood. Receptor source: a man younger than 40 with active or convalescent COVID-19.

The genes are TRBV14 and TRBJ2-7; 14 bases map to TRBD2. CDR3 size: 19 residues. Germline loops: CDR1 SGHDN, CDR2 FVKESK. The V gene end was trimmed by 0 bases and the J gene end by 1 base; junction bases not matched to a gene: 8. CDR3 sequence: CASSQDLGTSGSISYEQYF. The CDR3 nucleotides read TGTGCCAGCAGCCAAGATCTCGGGACTAGCGGGAGTATATCCTACGAGCAGTACTTC.

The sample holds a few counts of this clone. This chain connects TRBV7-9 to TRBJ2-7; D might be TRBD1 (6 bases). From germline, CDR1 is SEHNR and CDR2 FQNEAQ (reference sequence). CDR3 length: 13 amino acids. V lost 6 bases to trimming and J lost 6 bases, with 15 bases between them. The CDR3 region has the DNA TGTGCCAGCAGACCCCAGGGGAACGTCGAGCAGTACTTC. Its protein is CASRPQGNVEQYF.

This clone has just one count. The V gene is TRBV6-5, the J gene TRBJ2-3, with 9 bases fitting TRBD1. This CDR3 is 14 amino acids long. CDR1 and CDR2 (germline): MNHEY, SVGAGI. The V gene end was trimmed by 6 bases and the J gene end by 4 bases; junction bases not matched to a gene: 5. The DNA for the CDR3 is TGTGCCAGCAGCCGCTGGGACAGGGCAGATACGCAGTATTTT. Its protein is CASSRWDRADTQYF.

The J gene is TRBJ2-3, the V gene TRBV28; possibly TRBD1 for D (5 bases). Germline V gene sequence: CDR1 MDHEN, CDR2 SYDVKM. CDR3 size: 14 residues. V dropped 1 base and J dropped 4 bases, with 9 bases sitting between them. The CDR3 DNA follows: TGTGCCAGCAGTTTATACAGGCCTCCAGATACGCAGTATTTT. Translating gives CASSLYRPPDTQYF.

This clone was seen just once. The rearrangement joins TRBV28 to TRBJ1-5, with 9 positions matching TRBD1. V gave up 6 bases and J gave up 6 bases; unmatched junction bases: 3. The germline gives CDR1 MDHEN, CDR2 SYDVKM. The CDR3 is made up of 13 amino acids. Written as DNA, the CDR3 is TGTGCCAGCAGGGACAGGGGTTTTCAGCCCCAGCATTTT. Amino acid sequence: CASRDRGFQPQHF.

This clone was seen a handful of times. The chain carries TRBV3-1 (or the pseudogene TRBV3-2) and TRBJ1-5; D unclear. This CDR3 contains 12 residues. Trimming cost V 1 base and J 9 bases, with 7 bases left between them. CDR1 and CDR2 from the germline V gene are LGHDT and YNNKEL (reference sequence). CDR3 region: CASSQGGLPQHF. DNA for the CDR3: TGTGCCAGCAGCCAAGGAGGGCTGCCCCAGCATTTT.

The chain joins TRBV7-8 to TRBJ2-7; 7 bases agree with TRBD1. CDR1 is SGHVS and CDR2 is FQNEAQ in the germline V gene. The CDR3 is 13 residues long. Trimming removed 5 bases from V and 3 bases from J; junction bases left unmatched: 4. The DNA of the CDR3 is TGTGCCAGCAGCGACAGGGTCAGCTACGAGCAGTACTTC. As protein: CASSDRVSYEQYF.

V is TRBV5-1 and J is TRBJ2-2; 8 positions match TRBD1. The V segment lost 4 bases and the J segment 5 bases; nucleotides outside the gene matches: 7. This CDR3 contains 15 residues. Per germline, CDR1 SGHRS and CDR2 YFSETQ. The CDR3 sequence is CASSQRQGRTGELFF. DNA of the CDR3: TGCGCCAGCAGCCAAAGACAGGGGAGAACCGGGGAGCTGTTTTTT.

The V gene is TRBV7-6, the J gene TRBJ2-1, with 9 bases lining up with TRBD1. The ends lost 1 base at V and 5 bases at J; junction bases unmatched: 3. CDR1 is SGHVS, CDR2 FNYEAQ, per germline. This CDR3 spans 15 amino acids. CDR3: CASSLGTGVNNEQFF. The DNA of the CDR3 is TGTGCCAGCAGCTTAGGGACAGGGGTTAACAATGAGCAGTTCTTC.

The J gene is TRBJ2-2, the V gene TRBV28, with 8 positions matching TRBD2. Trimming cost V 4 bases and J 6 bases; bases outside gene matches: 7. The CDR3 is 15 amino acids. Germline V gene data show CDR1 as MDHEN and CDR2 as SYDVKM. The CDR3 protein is CASSSGLGIPGELFF. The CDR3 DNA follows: TGTGCCAGCAGTTCGGGACTAGGGATTCCCGGGGAGCTGTTTTTT.

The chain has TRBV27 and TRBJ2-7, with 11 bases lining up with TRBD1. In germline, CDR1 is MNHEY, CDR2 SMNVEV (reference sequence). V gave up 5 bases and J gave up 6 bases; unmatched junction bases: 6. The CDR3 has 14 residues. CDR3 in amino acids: CASSPGQGVVEQYF. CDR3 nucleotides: TGTGCCAGCAGTCCGGGACAGGGGGTGGTCGAGCAGTACTTC.

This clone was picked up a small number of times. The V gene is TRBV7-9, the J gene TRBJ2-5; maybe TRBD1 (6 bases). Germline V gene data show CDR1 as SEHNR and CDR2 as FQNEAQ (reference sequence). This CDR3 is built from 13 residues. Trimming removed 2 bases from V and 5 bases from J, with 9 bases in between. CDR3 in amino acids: CASSLMQGETQYF. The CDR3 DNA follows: TGTGCCAGCAGCTTAATGCAGGGGGAGACCCAGTACTTC.

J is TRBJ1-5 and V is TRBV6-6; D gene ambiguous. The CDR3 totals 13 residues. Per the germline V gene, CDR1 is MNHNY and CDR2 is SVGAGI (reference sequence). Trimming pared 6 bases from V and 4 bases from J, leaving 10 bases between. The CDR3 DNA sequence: TGTGCCAGCAGCCCCGCGTATAATCAGCCCCAGCATTTT. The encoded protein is CASSPAYNQPQHF.

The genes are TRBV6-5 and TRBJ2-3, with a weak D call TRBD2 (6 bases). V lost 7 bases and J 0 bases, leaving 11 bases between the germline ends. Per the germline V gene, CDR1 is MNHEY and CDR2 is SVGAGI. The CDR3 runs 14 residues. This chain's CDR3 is CASTRGSSTDTQYF. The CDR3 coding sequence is TGTGCCAGCACCCGGGGGAGCAGCACAGATACGCAGTATTTT.

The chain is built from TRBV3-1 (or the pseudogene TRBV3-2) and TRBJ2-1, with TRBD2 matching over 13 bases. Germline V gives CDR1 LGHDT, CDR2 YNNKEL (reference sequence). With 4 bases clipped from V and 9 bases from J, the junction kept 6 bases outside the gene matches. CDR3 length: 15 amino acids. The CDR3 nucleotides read TGTGCCAGCAGCCCTCGGACTAGCGGGAGAAGTGAGCAGTTCTTC. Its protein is CASSPRTSGRSEQFF.

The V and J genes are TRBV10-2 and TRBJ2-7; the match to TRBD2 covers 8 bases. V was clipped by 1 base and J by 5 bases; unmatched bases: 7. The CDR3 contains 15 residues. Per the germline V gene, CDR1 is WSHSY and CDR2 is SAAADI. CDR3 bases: TGCGCCAGCAGTGAGTGGGCGGGAGGAAAGAACGAGCAGTACTTC. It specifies CASSEWAGGKNEQYF.

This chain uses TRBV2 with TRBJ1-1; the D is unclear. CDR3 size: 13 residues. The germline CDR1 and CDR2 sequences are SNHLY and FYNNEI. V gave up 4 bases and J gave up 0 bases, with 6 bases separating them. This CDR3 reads CASSGLLNTEAFF. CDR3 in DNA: TGTGCCAGCAGTGGTTTATTGAACACTGAAGCTTTCTTT.

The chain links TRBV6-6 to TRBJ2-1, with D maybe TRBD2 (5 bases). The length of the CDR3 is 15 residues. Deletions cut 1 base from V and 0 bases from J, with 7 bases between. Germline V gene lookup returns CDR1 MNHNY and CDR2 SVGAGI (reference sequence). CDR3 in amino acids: CASSYWESSYNEQFF. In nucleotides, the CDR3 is TGTGCCAGCAGTTACTGGGAGAGCTCCTACAATGAGCAGTTCTTC.

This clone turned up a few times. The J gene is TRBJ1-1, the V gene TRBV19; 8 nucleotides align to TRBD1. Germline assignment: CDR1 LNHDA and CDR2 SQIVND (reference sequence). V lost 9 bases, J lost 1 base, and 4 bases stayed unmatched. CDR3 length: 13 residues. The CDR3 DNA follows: TGTGCCAGCGGGGGACAGGCGAACACTGAAGCTTTCTTT. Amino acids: CASGGQANTEAFF.

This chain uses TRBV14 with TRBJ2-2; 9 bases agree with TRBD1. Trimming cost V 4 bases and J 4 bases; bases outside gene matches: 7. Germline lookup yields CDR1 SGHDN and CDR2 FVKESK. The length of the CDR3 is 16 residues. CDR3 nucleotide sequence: TGTGCCAGCAGCCCCCTCAGGGACAGGGCCACCGGGGAGCTGTTTTTT. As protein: CASSPLRDRATGELFF.

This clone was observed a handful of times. In nucleotides, the CDR3 is TGTGCCAGCAGTTTAGTCAGGAAGGGAAACACCATATATTTT. It specifies CASSLVRKGNTIYF. This sequence joins TRBV28 and TRBJ1-3; D remains ambiguous. The CDR3 totals 14 residues. The V gene lost 2 bases and the J gene lost 4 bases, with 9 bases spanning the gap. Germline V gene data show CDR1 as MDHEN and CDR2 as SYDVKM. The full variable domain, completed using reference TRBV28 and TRBJ1-3, is DVKVTQSSRYLVKRTGEKVFLECVQDMDHENMFWYRQDPGLGLRLIYFSYDVKMKEKGDIPEGYSVSREKKERFSLILESASTNQTSMYLCASSLVRKGNTIYFGEGSWLTVV.

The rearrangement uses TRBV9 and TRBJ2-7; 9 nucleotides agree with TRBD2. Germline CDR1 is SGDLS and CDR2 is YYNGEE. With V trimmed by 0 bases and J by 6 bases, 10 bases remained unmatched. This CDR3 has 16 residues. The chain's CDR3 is CASSVGLAGDFGEQYF. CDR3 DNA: TGTGCCAGCAGCGTAGGCTTAGCGGGAGACTTCGGCGAGCAGTACTTC.

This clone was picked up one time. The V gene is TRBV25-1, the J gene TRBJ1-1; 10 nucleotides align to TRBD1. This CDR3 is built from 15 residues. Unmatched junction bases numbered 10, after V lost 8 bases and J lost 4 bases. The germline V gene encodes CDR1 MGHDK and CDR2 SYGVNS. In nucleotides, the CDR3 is TGTGCCAGCTCCGGCCTGGGGGACAGGGGCACTGAAGCTTTCTTT. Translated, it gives CASSGLGDRGTEAFF.

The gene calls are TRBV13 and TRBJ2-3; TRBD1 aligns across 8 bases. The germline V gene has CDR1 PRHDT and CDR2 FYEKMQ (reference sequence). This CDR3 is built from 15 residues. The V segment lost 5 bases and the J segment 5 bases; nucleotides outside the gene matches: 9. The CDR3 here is CASSRSTGVGDTQYF. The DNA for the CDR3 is TGTGCCAGCAGCCGATCGACAGGGGTTGGAGATACGCAGTATTTT.

The CDR3 sequence: CASSLEASNTGELFF. CDR3 DNA sequence: TGTGCCAGCAGTCTAGAGGCGTCGAACACCGGGGAGCTGTTTTTT. V gene TRBV28 combines with J gene TRBJ2-2; unclear D gene. Germline V gene data show CDR1 as MDHEN and CDR2 as SYDVKM. The CDR3 has 15 amino acids. Trimming removed 5 bases at V and 0 bases at J, with 10 bases between. The complete variable domain, with remaining parts taken from reference TRBV28 and TRBJ2-2, reads DVKVTQSSRYLVKRTGEKVFLECVQDMDHENMFWYRQDPGLGLRLIYFSYDVKMKEKGDIPEGYSVSREKKERFSLILESASTNQTSMYLCASSLEASNTGELFFGEGSRLTVL.

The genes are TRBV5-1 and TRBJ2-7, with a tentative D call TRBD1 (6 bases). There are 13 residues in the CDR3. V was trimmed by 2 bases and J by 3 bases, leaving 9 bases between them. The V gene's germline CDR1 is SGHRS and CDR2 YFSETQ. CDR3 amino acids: CASSLDRLYEQYF. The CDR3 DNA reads TGCGCCAGCAGCTTAGACAGGCTCTACGAGCAGTACTTC.

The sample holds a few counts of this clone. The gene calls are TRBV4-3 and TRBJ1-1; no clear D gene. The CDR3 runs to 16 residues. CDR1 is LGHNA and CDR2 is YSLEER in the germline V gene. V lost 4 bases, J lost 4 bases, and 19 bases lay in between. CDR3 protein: CASSPSRTVFSTEAFF. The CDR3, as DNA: TGCGCCAGCAGCCCCTCCCGCACAGTATTTAGCACTGAAGCTTTCTTT.

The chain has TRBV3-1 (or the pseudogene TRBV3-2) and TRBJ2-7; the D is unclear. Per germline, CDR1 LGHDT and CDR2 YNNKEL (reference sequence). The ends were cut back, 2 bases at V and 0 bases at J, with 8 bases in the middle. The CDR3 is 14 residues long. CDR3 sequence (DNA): TGTGCCAGCAGCCAATCCACAAGCTCCTACGAGCAGTACTTC. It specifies CASSQSTSSYEQYF.

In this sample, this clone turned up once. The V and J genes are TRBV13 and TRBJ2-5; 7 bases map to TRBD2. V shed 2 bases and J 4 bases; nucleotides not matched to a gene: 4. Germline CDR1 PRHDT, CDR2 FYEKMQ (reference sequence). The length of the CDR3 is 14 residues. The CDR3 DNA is TGTGCCAGCAGCTTAACGGGAGGTCGAGAGACCCAGTACTTC. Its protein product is CASSLTGGRETQYF.

In DNA form, the CDR3 reads TGTGCCACCAGTGATCGGGGACAGGGGTGGGAGACCCAGTACTTC. Amino acid sequence: CATSDRGQGWETQYF. V usage is TRBV24-1 and J usage is TRBJ2-5, with 10 bases fitting TRBD1. V was pared by 3 bases and J by 5 bases, with 5 bases of the junction left unmatched. Germline-derived CDR1 and CDR2 are KGHDR and SFDVKD. The CDR3 spans 15 residues.

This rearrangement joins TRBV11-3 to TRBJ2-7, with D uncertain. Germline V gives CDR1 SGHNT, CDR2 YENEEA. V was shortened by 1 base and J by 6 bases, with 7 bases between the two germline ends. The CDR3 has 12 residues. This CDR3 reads CASSLAGFEQYF. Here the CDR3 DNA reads TGTGCCAGCAGCTTAGCAGGCTTCGAGCAGTACTTC. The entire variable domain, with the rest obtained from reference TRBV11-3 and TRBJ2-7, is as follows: EAGVVQSPRYKIIEKKQPVAFWCNPISGHNTLYWYLQNLGQGPELLIRYENEEAVDDSQLPKDRFSAERLKGVDSTLKIQPAELGDSAVYLCASSLAGFEQYFGPGTRLTVT.

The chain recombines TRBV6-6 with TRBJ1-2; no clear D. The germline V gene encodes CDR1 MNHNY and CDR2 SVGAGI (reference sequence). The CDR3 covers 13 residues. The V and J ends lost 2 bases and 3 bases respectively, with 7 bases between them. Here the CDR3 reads CASSYSGDYGYTF. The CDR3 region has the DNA TGTGCCAGCAGTTACAGCGGGGACTATGGCTACACCTTC.